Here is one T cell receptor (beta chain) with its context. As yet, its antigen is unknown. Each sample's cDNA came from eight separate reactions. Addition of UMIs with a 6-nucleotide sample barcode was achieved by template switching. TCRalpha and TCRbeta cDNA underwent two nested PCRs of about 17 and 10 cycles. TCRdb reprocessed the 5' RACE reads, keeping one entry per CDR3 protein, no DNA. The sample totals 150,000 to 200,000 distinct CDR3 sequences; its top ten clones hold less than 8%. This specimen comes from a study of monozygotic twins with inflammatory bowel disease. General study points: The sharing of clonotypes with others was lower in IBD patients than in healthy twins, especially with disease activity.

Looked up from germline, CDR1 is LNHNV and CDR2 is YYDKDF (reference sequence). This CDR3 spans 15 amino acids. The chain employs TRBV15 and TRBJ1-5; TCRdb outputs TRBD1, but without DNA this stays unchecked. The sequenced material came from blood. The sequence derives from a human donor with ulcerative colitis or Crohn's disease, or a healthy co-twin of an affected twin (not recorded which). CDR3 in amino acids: CATSKEQGRNQPQHF.